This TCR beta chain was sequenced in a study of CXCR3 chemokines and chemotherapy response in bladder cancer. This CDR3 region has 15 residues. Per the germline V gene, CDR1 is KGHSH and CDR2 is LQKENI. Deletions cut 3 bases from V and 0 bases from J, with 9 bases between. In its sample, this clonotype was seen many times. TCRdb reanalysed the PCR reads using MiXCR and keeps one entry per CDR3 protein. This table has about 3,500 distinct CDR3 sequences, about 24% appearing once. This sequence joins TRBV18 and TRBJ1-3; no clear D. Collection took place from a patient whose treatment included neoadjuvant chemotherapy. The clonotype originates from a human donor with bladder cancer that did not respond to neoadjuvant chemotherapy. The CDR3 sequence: CASSPPARSGNTIYF. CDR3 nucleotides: TGTGCCAGCTCACCCCCCGCTCGCTCTGGAAACACCATATATTTT.